The T cell receptor beta chain under discussion was sequenced for a study of T-cell reconstitution after alpha-beta-depleted transplantation in children. Library preparation (for TCRbeta) was performed with unique molecular identifiers. TCRdb itself ran the PCR reads through MiXCR, one entry per CDR3 protein. The sample records tens of thousands of distinct CDR3 sequences, approximately 11% being singletons. CDR3 length: 14 amino acids. The germline V gene encodes CDR1 DFQATT and CDR2 SNEGSKA (reference sequence). V was shortened by 6 bases and J by 7 bases, with 18 bases between the two germline ends.

The TCR sequence derives from a human donor who donated a stem cell graft to a child with chronic granulomatous disease. The material was PBMCs from the stem cell graft donor, obtained from the stem cell graft. The rearrangement links TRBV20-1 to TRBJ1-4; D gene unclear. The CDR3 bases are TGCAGTGCCTTAAGTGCAGGCCAAGGTGAAAAACTGTTTTTT. Protein product: CSALSAGQGEKLFF.